This T cell receptor (beta chain) was recovered during a study of T cell repertoires in cytomegalovirus infection. Overall study context: It was recently identified HLA-C-restricted and well-studied HLA-B-restricted CMV epitopes that the study used. Indicated by public TCR beta signatures were CMV infection and matching HLA type. General study findings and limits: Ex vivo, HLA-C-restricted CMV-specific TCR beta clonotypes prevailed over the rest of the response. Cumulated frequencies of public TCR beta families served to identify carriers of CMV plus the relevant HLA.

The CDR3 covers 14 residues. Germline V lookup: CDR1 MNHEY, CDR2 SVGEGT. Trimming cost V 6 bases and J 5 bases; bases outside gene matches: 4. This clonotype showed up just a few times. As yet, its antigen is unknown. MiXCR, run by TCRdb on the reads, gives a single entry per CDR3 protein. Found here are approximately 590,000 distinct CDR3 sequences, 35% to 50% of them singletons; the top ten hold around 46%. The receptor's source is a human donor in good health (CMV status not recorded). Some clones in this sample may be carry-over from other donors' samples. The V call is TRBV6-2 or TRBV6-3, the J call TRBJ2-2; 9 nucleotides line up with TRBD2. Sample: cultured PBMCs, taken from culture after CMV antigen stimulation. CDR3 loop: CASRLAGETGELFF. The CDR3 DNA follows: TGTGCCAGCAGACTAGCGGGTGAGACCGGGGAGCTGTTTTTT.